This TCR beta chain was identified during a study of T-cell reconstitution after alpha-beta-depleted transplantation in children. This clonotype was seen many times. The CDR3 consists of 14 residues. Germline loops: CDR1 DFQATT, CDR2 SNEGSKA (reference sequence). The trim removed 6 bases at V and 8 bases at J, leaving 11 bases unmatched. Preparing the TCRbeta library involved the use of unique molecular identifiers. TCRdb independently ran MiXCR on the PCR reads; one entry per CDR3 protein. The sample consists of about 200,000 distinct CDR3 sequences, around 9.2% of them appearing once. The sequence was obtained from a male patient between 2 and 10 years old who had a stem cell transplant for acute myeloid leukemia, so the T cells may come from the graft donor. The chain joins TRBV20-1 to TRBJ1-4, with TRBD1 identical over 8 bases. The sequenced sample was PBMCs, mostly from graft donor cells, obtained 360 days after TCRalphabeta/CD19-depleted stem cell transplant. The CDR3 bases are TGCAGTGCCATACCCGGACAGGGAGGAGAAAAACTGTTTTTT. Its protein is CSAIPGQGGEKLFF.